Listed here are 21 T cell receptor beta chains from one sample, sequenced in a study of CD8+ T cells in alopecia areata. After isolation, RNA underwent reverse transcription to generate cDNA as the sequencing template. The data were produced by immunoSEQ multiplex PCR, yet TCRdb's version contains in-frame clones alone and is incomplete. The profile covers 250,000 or so clones, none occurring a single time. Combined cutaneous lymph node cells underwent sorting by CD4, CD8alpha, NKG2D, NKG2ACE and additional markers. The sample comprised CD4+ T cells sorted from a lymph node. All receptors derive from a C3H/HeJ mouse with alopecia areata. For the strain, the MHC haplotype given is H2-k.

This clone occurred a few times. The genes are named according to mouse. The CDR3 is cut off 4 residues early in the read; its end comes from the germline J gene. The chain employs TRBV1 and TRBJ2-4; 9 bases line up with TRBD2. The CDR3 contains 17 residues. V was clipped by 0 bases and J by 0 bases; unmatched bases: 4. The germline V gene has CDR1 NSQYPW and CDR2 LRSPGD (reference sequence). The sequenced CDR3 bases are TGCACCTGCAGTGCAGATCGACTGGGGGCTAGTCAAAAC. The encoded protein is CTCSADRLGASQN. The full CDR3 protein is CTCSADRLGASQNTLYF.

With regard to this clone: Mouse gene names apply. The CDR3 reads CASRPTGTYEQYF. The part of the CDR3 DNA that was read is TGTGCCAGCAGACCGACAGGAACCTAT. The rearrangement links TRBV19 to TRBJ2-7, with D possibly matching TRBD1 (6 bases). The read terminates 4 residues before the CDR3 end, so the remaining end is supplied by the germline J gene. CDR1 FNHDT and CDR2 SITEND come from the germline V gene (reference sequence). V was clipped by 5 bases and J by 2 bases, with 11 bases between them. The CDR3 runs 13 residues. The whole variable domain, remainder taken from reference TRBV19 and TRBJ2-7, is GGIITQTPKFLIGQEGQKLTLKCQQNFNHDTMYWYRQDSGKGLRLIYYSITENDLQKGDLSEGYDASREKKSSFSLTVTSAQKNEMAVFLCASRPTGTYEQYFGPGTRLTVL.

About this clone itself: Gene names and germline match the mouse. The part of the CDR3 DNA that was read is TGTGCCAGCAGCCTTGGGGGGGGCTAT. This gives the protein CASSLGGGY. The CDR3 in full is CASSLGGGYEQYF. V and J are TRBV13-1 and TRBJ2-7; 8 bases are shared with TRBD2. The DNA ends 4 residues before the CDR3 does, and the rest of the CDR3 is filled in from the germline J gene. The CDR3 consists of 13 residues. Germline-derived CDR1 and CDR2 are NSHNY and SYGAGN. The ends lost 5 bases at V and 3 bases at J; junction bases unmatched: 4.

In regard to this clone: Gene names refer to mouse genes. The sequence runs out 4 residues before the end of the CDR3; the remainder is reconstructed from the germline J gene. The genes are TRBV29 and TRBJ2-1; 11 bases are shared with TRBD2. The CDR3 spans 15 residues. Germline CDR1 is MSHET and CDR2 is SYDVDS. J gave up 6 bases and V 5 bases, and 6 bases lay outside the gene matches. The covered CDR3 bases are TGTGCTAGCAGTCCTGGGACTGGGGGTTTTGCT. Its protein product is CASSPGTGGFA. The entire CDR3 sequence reads CASSPGTGGFAEQFF.

This clone was detected only a few times. Here the gene names and germline are mouse. The sequence runs out 4 residues before the end of the CDR3; the remainder is reconstructed from the germline J gene. This rearrangement joins TRBV13-1 to TRBJ2-5; 9 bases are shared with TRBD2. Looked up from germline, CDR1 is NSHNY and CDR2 is SYGAGN. V dropped 2 bases and J dropped 2; count of bases not matched to a gene: 3. CDR3 length: 15 residues. CDR3 DNA (partial): TGTGCCAGCAGTGACCGGGACTGGGTCCAAGAC. Protein product: CASSDRDWVQD. The full CDR3 is CASSDRDWVQDTQYF.

This clone has ten or more counts. The genes and germline here are from mouse. Read data end 4 residues before the CDR3 end; the end is taken from the germline J gene. Other DNA sequences in the same sample also yield this CDR3. This chain joins TRBV1 and TRBJ2-2; 10 bases map to TRBD1. Trimming removed 4 bases from V and 2 bases from J; junction bases left unmatched: 1. The CDR3 runs 15 residues. Germline V gene data show CDR1 as NSQYPW and CDR2 as LRSPGD (reference sequence). The CDR3 is CTCSVGQGNTGQLYF. CDR3 DNA (partial): TGCACCTGCAGTGTGGGACAGGGGAACACCGGG.

This clone was seen a few times. The genes are named according to mouse. The CDR3 end is not reached by the read, which stops 4 residues before it; the germline J gene fills it in. The chain recombines TRBV13-1 with TRBJ2-1, with 8 bases fitting TRBD1. Germline V lookup: CDR1 NSHNY, CDR2 SYGAGN. The CDR3 length is 14 residues. After removal of 5 bases from V and 1 base from J, the junction contained 2 bases not matched to a gene. This CDR3 reads CASRGDRNYAEQFF. The sequenced CDR3 bases are TGTGCCAGCAGGGGGGACAGGAACTATGCT.

In this sample, this clone turned up a few times. Germline and genes here are mouse. The CDR3 goes on 4 residues after the read ends, and that part is filled in from the germline J gene. Other nucleotide sequences from this sample produce the same CDR3. V is TRBV1 and J is TRBJ2-5; D might be TRBD2 (7 bases). Germline CDR1 is NSQYPW and CDR2 is LRSPGD (reference sequence). The CDR3 runs 15 residues. Trimming cost V 3 bases and J 3 bases, with 13 bases left between them. CDR3: CTCSAPGGLQDTQYF. The part of the CDR3 DNA that was read is TGCACCTGCAGTGCCCCGGGGGGCCTACAAGAC.

This clone was observed a few times. Any gene name here is a mouse gene name. Sequencing ends 4 residues short of the CDR3 end; the germline J gene provides the rest. The rearrangement links TRBV13-3 to TRBJ2-2, with TRBD1 matching 7 bases. This CDR3 region has 15 residues. Unmatched junction bases numbered 5, after V lost 2 bases and J lost 4 bases. The germline gives CDR1 NNHDY, CDR2 SYVADS. The CDR3 reads CASSEDRVGTGQLYF. The CDR3 bases that were read are TGTGCCAGCAGTGAAGACAGGGTTGGCACCGGG.

In the case of this clone: Gene names and germline match the mouse. Read sequence stops 4 residues before the CDR3 end, and the germline J gene provides the missing end. The rearrangement links TRBV5 to TRBJ2-2, with 9 bases lining up with TRBD1. This CDR3 is built from 16 residues. Germline V gene sequence: CDR1 LGHNA, CDR2 YNLKQL (reference sequence). V shed 3 bases, J shed 2 bases, and the junction held 4 bases outside the gene matches. The CDR3 bases that were read are TGTGCCAGCAGCCATCCCGGGACAGGGAACACCGGG. Its translation is CASSHPGTGNTG. In full, the CDR3 reads CASSHPGTGNTGQLYF.

The table lists this clone with a few counts. The listed genes are named as in mouse. The CDR3 sequence: CASSQTGQNYNSPLYF. The covered CDR3 bases are TGTGCCAGCAGCCAAACGGGACAGAACTATAATTCGCCC. The rearrangement links TRBV5 to TRBJ1-6; 7 bases are shared with TRBD1. The read halts 3 residues ahead of the CDR3 end, with the missing end drawn from the germline J gene. TRBJ1-6 has ORF status, its function being uncertain. V shed 2 bases, J shed 3 bases, and the junction held 4 bases outside the gene matches. CDR3 length: 16 amino acids. Germline V lookup: CDR1 LGHNA, CDR2 YNLKQL (reference sequence).

Note on this clone: Genes and germline are mouse. The read falls 4 residues short of the CDR3 end, and the missing part is taken from the germline J gene. J is TRBJ2-7 and V is TRBV13-1, with D maybe TRBD1 (5 bases). The CDR3 runs 14 residues. CDR1 is NSHNY, CDR2 SYGAGN, per germline. V shed 1 base and J shed 2 bases, with 10 bases lying between them. The DNA read from the CDR3 is TGTGCCAGCAGTGATCCAGGGAGGGCCTAT. This translates into CASSDPGRAY. The whole CDR3 protein reads CASSDPGRAYEQYF.

This clone was recorded at least ten times. Gene names and germline refer to mouse. Sequencing ends 4 residues short of the CDR3 end; the germline J gene provides the rest. The chain joins TRBV17 to TRBJ2-3; D is perhaps TRBD2 (6 bases). Germline CDR1 MNHDT, CDR2 YYDKIL. Trimming removed 0 bases at V and 1 base at J, with 11 bases between. This CDR3 has 16 residues. CDR3 DNA (partial): TGTGCTAGCAGTAGAGATCTTGTGGGGGGTGCAGAA. Translation: CASSRDLVGGAE. The CDR3 reads in full as CASSRDLVGGAETLYF.

This clone occurred a few times. Genes and germline are mouse. The read gets to within 4 residues of the CDR3 end, and the germline J gene fills in the rest. V is TRBV19 and J is TRBJ2-5; tentatively, D is TRBD2 (6 bases). In germline, CDR1 is FNHDT, CDR2 SITEND (reference sequence). The CDR3 consists of 14 residues. Trimming left V 2 bases short and J 1 base short, with 8 bases between. Incomplete CDR3 DNA: TGTGCCAGCAGTATGGGGGGTGACCAAGAC. Translated: CASSMGGDQD. The CDR3 as a whole reads CASSMGGDQDTQYF.

Regarding this clone: These gene names are mouse names. The read ends 4 residues shy of where the CDR3 ends; the end is completed using the germline J gene. The rearrangement links TRBV13-1 to TRBJ2-1, with TRBD2 identical over 8 bases. The V segment lost 6 bases and the J segment 6 bases; nucleotides outside the gene matches: 11. Germline loops: CDR1 NSHNY, CDR2 SYGAGN. There are 15 residues in the CDR3. CDR3 sequence: CASKTGGGALAEQFF. The CDR3 DNA, read in part, is TGTGCCAGCAAGACTGGCGGGGGGGCGCTTGCT.

This clone was observed a handful of times. Genes here carry mouse names. The read ends 4 residues early relative to the CDR3; the germline J gene fills the gap. This chain connects TRBV13-3 to TRBJ1-1, with D uncertain. The CDR3 has 11 amino acids. Per the germline V gene, CDR1 is NNHDY and CDR2 is SYVADS. CDR3 loop: CASSGVGEVFF. The CDR3 DNA, read in part, is TGTGCCAGCAGTGGCGTGGGA.

This clone appeared a few times. Gene names refer to mouse genes. The CDR3 extends 4 residues past the end of the read, so its final part is completed from the germline J gene. This rearrangement joins TRBV13-3 to TRBJ1-1; D is uncertain. V was cut by 0 bases and J by 1 base, with 7 bases left in between. The CDR3 covers 14 residues. Germline CDR1 is NNHDY and CDR2 is SYVADS. CDR3: CASSDAPGNTEVFF. The CDR3 bases that were read are TGTGCCAGCAGTGATGCTCCAGGGAACACA.

This clone has more than one count but fewer than ten. Gene and germline names: mouse. The read falls 4 residues short of the CDR3 end, and the missing part is taken from the germline J gene. The chain combines TRBV13-3 with TRBJ2-5; D is perhaps TRBD2 (7 bases). The germline CDR1 and CDR2 sequences are NNHDY and SYVADS. The CDR3 runs to 14 residues. Trimming took 5 bases from V and 3 from J, leaving 13 bases between them. The CDR3 DNA, read in part, is TGTGCCAGCAGAAAAGGGGGGGGACAAGAC. It is translated as CASRKGGGQD. The entire CDR3 protein reads CASRKGGGQDTQYF.

Of note for this clone: Germline and genes here are mouse. The missing CDR3 end, 4 residues past where the read stops, is filled in from the germline J gene. The chain recombines TRBV13-1 with TRBJ2-5; possible D gene TRBD1, 6 bases. V was cut by 0 bases and J by 3 bases, with 11 bases left in between. Germline V gene sequence: CDR1 NSHNY, CDR2 SYGAGN. There are 15 residues in the CDR3. CDR3 loop: CASSDDGRGQDTQYF. The sequenced part of the CDR3 DNA is TGTGCCAGCAGTGATGACGGGAGGGGGCAAGAC.

This clone was picked up a small number of times. The germline and genes are mouse ones. With the read ending 4 residues before the CDR3 end, the germline J gene is used to fill in that end. The chain has TRBV1 and TRBJ1-1, with D maybe TRBD1 (6 bases). There are 14 residues in the CDR3. The V gene's germline CDR1 is NSQYPW and CDR2 LRSPGD (reference sequence). The CDR3 protein is CTCSADQGQTEVFF. CDR3 DNA, as far as it was read: TGCACCTGCAGTGCAGATCAGGGGCAGACA.

Note on this clone: Any gene name here is a mouse gene name. This sample includes further DNA sequences coding for the same CDR3. The chain's CDR3 is CASSFQGSNTGQLYF. CDR3 DNA, as far as it was read: TGTGCCAGCAGTTTTCAGGGTTCAAACACCGGG. The V gene is TRBV14, the J gene TRBJ2-2, with D perhaps TRBD1 (5 bases). The CDR3 goes on 4 residues after the read ends, and that part is filled in from the germline J gene. Germline CDR1 SGHDT, CDR2 FRDEAV. Trimming removed 2 bases from V and 0 bases from J, with 8 bases in between. CDR3 length: 15 residues.